This record looks at one TCR beta chain sequence and its context. What it recognizes is unknown. Using RNA transcripts as the source, TCR beta CDR3 regions were amplified. First-round RT-PCR targeting the TCR CDR3 was performed with the HTBI primer set. From the multiplex PCR reads, TCRdb called clonotypes with MiXCR, one entry per CDR3 protein. The data contain approximately 640,000 distinct CDR3 sequences, about a sixth of them singletons. The data are from a study of T cells in Graves' hyperthyroidism and ophthalmopathy. Study-wide background: Pretreatment peripheral blood was obtained at initial diagnosis. Points from the study as a whole: Stable hyperthyroidism was told apart from ophthalmopathy by a model built on 13 V-J features. Most clonotypes expanded in the thyroid (above 0.001) were also present in blood.

PBMCs were derived from 9.5 to 10 ml fresh peripheral blood. V dropped 0 bases and J dropped 2 bases, with 11 bases sitting between them. CDR1 and CDR2 (germline): SGHAT, FQNNGV. The CDR3 has 15 residues. This TCR derives from a woman in her 30s with Graves' hyperthyroidism. J is TRBJ2-7 and V is TRBV11-2; D uncertain. Sequenced sample: blood. The CDR3 DNA reads TGTGCCAGCAGCTTAGAGCTCAGTCACCCCTACGAGCAGTACTTC. Protein sequence: CASSLELSHPYEQYF.